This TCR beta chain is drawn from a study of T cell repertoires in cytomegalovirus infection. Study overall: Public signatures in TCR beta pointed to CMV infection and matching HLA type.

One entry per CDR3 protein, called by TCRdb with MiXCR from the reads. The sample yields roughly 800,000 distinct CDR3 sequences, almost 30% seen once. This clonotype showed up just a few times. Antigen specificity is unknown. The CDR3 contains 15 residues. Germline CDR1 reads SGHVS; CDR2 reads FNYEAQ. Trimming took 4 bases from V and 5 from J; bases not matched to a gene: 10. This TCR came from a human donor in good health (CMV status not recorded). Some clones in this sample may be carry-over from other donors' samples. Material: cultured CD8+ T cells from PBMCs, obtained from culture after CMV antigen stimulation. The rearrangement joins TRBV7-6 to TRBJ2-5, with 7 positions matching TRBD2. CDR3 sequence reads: CASSSTREEGETQYF. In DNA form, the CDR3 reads TGTGCCAGCAGCTCGACCCGGGAGGAAGGGGAGACCCAGTACTTC.